The 11 T cell receptor beta chains below all came from one sample that was sequenced in a study of T cell changes during pregnancy in multiple sclerosis. Assay: immunoSEQ multiplex PCR; the TCRdb copy retains only in-frame clones and omits some. In the table there are about 23,000 clones, around 89% of which are singletons. The source was CD8+ T cells from peripheral blood mononuclear cells, collected in the first trimester of pregnancy. The receptor set was obtained from a female donor with multiple sclerosis, enrolled in a pregnancy study.

This chain uses TRBV19 with TRBJ1-1, with 9 bases matching TRBD1. The CDR3 contains 14 residues. From germline, CDR1 is LNHDA and CDR2 SQIVND (reference sequence). V trimming: 6 bases; J trimming: 6 bases; junction bases outside the gene matches: 8. CDR3 bases: TGTGCCAGTAGGTTGGGACAGGGATTCGCTGAAGCTTTCTTT. Its protein product is CASRLGQGFAEAFF.

The chain carries TRBV16 and TRBJ2-7; D uncertain. Trimming pared 5 bases from V and 3 bases from J, leaving 8 bases between. Germline V gene lookup returns CDR1 KGHSY and CDR2 FQNENV. This CDR3 is 12 amino acids long. In nucleotides, the CDR3 is TGTGCCAGCAGCTGGGCCTTCTACGAGCAGTACTTC. Translating it yields CASSWAFYEQYF.

The gene calls are TRBV7-9 and TRBJ1-6, with no clear D. CDR1 SEHNR and CDR2 FQNEAQ come from the germline V gene (reference sequence). V was clipped by 3 bases and J by 8 bases, with 5 bases between them. The CDR3 has 12 residues. The CDR3 here is CASSFEDSPLHF. Here the CDR3 DNA reads TGTGCCAGCAGCTTTGAGGATTCACCCCTCCACTTT.

This clone was seen only once. V and J are TRBV4-3 and TRBJ2-7, with 7 positions matching TRBD1. Germline trimming cut 4 bases from V and 3 bases from J; bases unmatched to any gene: 3. The length of the CDR3 is 13 residues. Germline CDR1 reads LGHNA; CDR2 reads YSLEER. CDR3 loop: CASSPGQDYEQYF. For the CDR3, the DNA is TGCGCCAGCAGCCCCGGACAGGACTACGAGCAGTACTTC.

The table lists this clone with many counts. The V and J genes are TRBV6-5 and TRBJ2-3; D might be TRBD1 (6 bases). Germline V gene sequence: CDR1 MNHEY, CDR2 SVGAGI. V was shortened by 7 bases and J by 4 bases, with 9 bases between the two germline ends. The CDR3 runs 12 residues. The CDR3 sequence: CASIKGADTQYF. The CDR3 nucleotides are TGTGCCAGCATCAAGGGGGCAGATACGCAGTATTTT.

The chain combines TRBV4-1 with TRBJ2-2, with 13 bases matching TRBD2. Trimming removed 2 bases from V and 8 bases from J; junction bases left unmatched: 5. The CDR3 spans 16 residues. Germline-derived CDR1 and CDR2 are MGHRA and YSYEKL. CDR3 DNA sequence: TGCGCCAGCAGCCAACTACTAGCGGGAGGGCCGGGGGAGCTGTTTTTT. This codes for CASSQLLAGGPGELFF.

CDR3 DNA sequence: TGTGCCGGAGACAGGGAAGTCGGCTACACCTTC. It translates to CAGDREVGYTF. V and J are TRBV30 and TRBJ1-2; 7 nucleotides line up with TRBD1. Germline loops: CDR1 GTSNPN, CDR2 SVGIG (reference sequence). The CDR3 has 11 residues. V was clipped by 8 bases and J by 8 bases; unmatched bases: 8.

This chain uses TRBV13 with TRBJ2-7; the match to TRBD1 covers 7 bases. This CDR3 contains 16 residues. CDR1 and CDR2 (germline): PRHDT, FYEKMQ (reference sequence). V gave up 4 bases and J gave up 4 bases; unmatched junction bases: 13. CDR3 bases: TGTGCCAGCAGCTCCTCCCCGACAGGGCGCCGTTACGAGCAGTACTTC. It translates to CASSSSPTGRRYEQYF.

The chain is built from TRBV7-9 and TRBJ2-1; 11 bases are shared with TRBD2. The V gene's germline CDR1 is SEHNR and CDR2 FQNEAQ (reference sequence). CDR3 length equals 16 residues. V dropped 9 bases and J dropped 4; count of bases not matched to a gene: 11. The CDR3 bases are TGTGCCAGTTGCTCCGGGACTAGCGGTATTTACAATGAGCAGTTCTTC. Its translation: CASCSGTSGIYNEQFF. The variable domain in full, completed from reference TRBV7-9 and TRBJ2-1, reads DTGVSQNPRHKITKRGQNVTFRCDPISEHNRLYWYRQTLGQGPEFLTYFQNEAQLEKSRLLSDRFSAERPKGSFSTLEIQRTEQGDSAMYLCASCSGTSGIYNEQFFGPGTRLTVL.

The rearrangement joins TRBV29-1 to TRBJ2-5; D unclear. There are 13 residues in the CDR3. V shed 0 bases and J shed 3 bases, with 8 bases lying between them. Germline-derived CDR1 and CDR2 are SQVTM and ANQGSEA. The CDR3 nucleotides read TGCAGCGTTGAAGAGGATCGGGAAGAGACCCAGTACTTC. Translated, it gives CSVEEDREETQYF.

The chain employs TRBV2 and TRBJ2-5; perhaps TRBD2 as D (5 bases). The germline V and J ends were trimmed by 8 bases and 5 bases, with 12 bases remaining between them. The CDR3 runs to 12 residues. The germline V gene encodes CDR1 SNHLY and CDR2 FYNNEI. CDR3 in amino acids: CASLISGETQYF. For the CDR3, the DNA is TGTGCCAGCCTTATCTCGGGGGAGACCCAGTACTTC. The entire variable domain, with the rest obtained from reference TRBV2 and TRBJ2-5, is as follows: EPEVTQTPSHQVTQMGQEVILRCVPISNHLYFYWYRQILGQKVEFLVSFYNNEISEKSEIFDDQFSVERPDGSNFTLKIRSTKLEDSAMYFCASLISGETQYFGPGTRLLVL.